A selection of T cell receptor beta chains follows, all from one sample in a study of shared clonotypes between healthy human individuals. Data came from immunoSEQ multiplex PCR; TCRdb stores just in-frame clones and leaves some out. The sample has about 2 million clones, 95% seen once. The material sequenced was naive CD4+ T cells sorted from blood. These receptors originate from a man between 18 and 35 years old in good health. Both conserved end residues are part of each CDR3. Expanded clones get a size class; other rows say once, few or many, or leave the size out.

v_call,j_call,clone_size,cdr3_aa
TRBV30,TRBJ2-6,NA,CAWRLQGAGANVLTF
TRBV7-2,TRBJ2-3,NA,CASSSSGTGSHTQYF
TRBV10-3,TRBJ1-4,NA,CAISESMGISGKLFF
TRBV5-4,TRBJ2-7,NA,CASSLGVTSEQYF
TRBV19,TRBJ1-1,NA,CASSWRGTEAFF
TRBV7-2,TRBJ1-2,NA,CASSFQGLGYTF
TRBV14,TRBJ2-7,NA,CASSHANEQYF
TRBV5-4,TRBJ1-2,NA,CASSSKGQSYGYTF
TRBV29-1,TRBJ2-7,NA,CSAWDRAGRDYEQYF
TRBV4-1,TRBJ2-5,NA,CASSQGRGGGQETQYF
TRBV5-4,TRBJ2-2,NA,CASSLPLAGTGELFF
TRBV9,TRBJ2-3,NA,CASSTEGAGADTQYF
TRBV11-2,TRBJ1-6,NA,CASSLNTGVGNSPLHF
TRBV5-4,TRBJ2-5,NA,CASSLAEETQYF
TRBV28,TRBJ1-2,NA,CASNPQTLTNYGYTF
TRBV29-1,TRBJ1-2,NA,CSVKEGNGYTF
TRBV9,TRBJ1-1,NA,CASSPRQGPGNTEAFF
TRBV10-3,TRBJ1-4,NA,CAISESESGKSEKLFF
TRBV11-1,TRBJ1-1,NA,CASSQWTGTFMNTEAFF
TRBV11-2,TRBJ2-1,once,CASSLAGSHTIHNEQFF
TRBV2,TRBJ1-1,NA,CASRTEMNTEAFF
TRBV5-1,TRBJ2-7,NA,CASSPGGTADYEQYF
TRBV27,TRBJ2-5,NA,CASSLFGGGETQYF
TRBV7-8,TRBJ2-7,NA,CASSLVPETTYEQYF
TRBV11-2,TRBJ2-4,once,CASSLNRGRDIQYF
TRBV7-8,TRBJ2-7,NA,CASSHLGAEVYEQYF
TRBV18,TRBJ1-2,NA,CASSPGREGGYTF
TRBV2,TRBJ2-7,NA,CASSPGGGQPIISYEQYF
TRBV7-9,TRBJ1-6,NA,CASSLAKSKPGGTNSPLHF
TRBV2,TRBJ1-5,NA,CASSELVLDNQPQHF
TRBV19,TRBJ1-5,NA,CASSIRRNQPQHF
TRBV28,TRBJ1-1,NA,CASSPPPLGTGVGSTEAFF
TRBV4-1,TRBJ1-2,NA,CASSHSTVDRGYGYTF
TRBV5-1,TRBJ2-5,NA,CASSLGGSGQDQETQYF
TRBV2,TRBJ2-5,NA,CASRRQGAGQETQYF
TRBV28,TRBJ2-4,NA,CASSGVDREKNIQYF
TRBV6-6,TRBJ1-5,NA,CASSYDMQGGQPQHF
TRBV7-9,TRBJ2-5,once,CASSLASGREETQYF
TRBV4-2,TRBJ1-2,NA,CASSQVERNNGYTF
TRBV6-5,TRBJ1-1,NA,CASSRGGTEAFF
TRBV7-3,TRBJ2-2,NA,CASRFPGTGNTGELFF
TRBV6-5,TRBJ1-4,once,CASSLTGDEGKLFF
TRBV29-1,TRBJ2-5,NA,CSVDLAARETQYF
TRBV19,TRBJ1-5,NA,CASTTGTGGQPQHF
TRBV5-1,TRBJ1-1,NA,CASSLAPGDTEAFF
TRBV30,TRBJ2-3,NA,CAWRLGNAGTDTQYF
TRBV7-2,TRBJ1-1,NA,CASSFSPPNTEAFF
TRBV7-9,TRBJ2-5,once,CASRPLGQGTQETQYF
TRBV9,TRBJ2-3,NA,CASSPSTDTQYF
TRBV19,TRBJ2-3,NA,CASSSVAGGLGDTQYF
TRBV11-2,TRBJ1-2,NA,CASSAPGQWDFSYGYTF
TRBV2,TRBJ1-5,once,CASSRRQGGNQPQHF